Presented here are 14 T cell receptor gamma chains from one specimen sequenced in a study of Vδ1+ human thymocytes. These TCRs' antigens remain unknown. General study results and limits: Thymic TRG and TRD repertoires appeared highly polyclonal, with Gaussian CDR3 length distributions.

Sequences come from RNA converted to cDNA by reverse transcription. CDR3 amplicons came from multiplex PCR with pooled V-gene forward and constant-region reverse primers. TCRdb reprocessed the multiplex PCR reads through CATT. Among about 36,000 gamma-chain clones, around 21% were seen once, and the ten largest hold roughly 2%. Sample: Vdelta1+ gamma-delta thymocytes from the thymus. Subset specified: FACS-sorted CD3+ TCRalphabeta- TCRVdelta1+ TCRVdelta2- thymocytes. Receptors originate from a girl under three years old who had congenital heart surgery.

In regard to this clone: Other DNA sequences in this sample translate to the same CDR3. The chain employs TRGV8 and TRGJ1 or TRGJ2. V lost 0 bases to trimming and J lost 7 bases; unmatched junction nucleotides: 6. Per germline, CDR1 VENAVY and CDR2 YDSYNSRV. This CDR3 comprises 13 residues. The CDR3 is CATWDRPCYKKLF. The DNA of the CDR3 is TGTGCCACCTGGGATAGGCCTTGCTATAAGAAACTCTTT.

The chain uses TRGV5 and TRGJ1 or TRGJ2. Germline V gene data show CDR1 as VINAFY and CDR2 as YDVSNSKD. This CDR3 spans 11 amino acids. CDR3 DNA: TGTGCGACCGGTGGAAAGTATAAGAAACTCTTT. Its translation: CATGGKYKKLF.

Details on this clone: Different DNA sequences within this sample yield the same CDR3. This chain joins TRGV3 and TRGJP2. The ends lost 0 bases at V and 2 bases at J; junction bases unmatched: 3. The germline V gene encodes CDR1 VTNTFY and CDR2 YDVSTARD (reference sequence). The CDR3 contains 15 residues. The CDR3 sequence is CATWDRPSSDWIKTF. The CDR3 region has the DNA TGTGCCACCTGGGACAGGCCCAGTAGTGATTGGATCAAGACGTTT.

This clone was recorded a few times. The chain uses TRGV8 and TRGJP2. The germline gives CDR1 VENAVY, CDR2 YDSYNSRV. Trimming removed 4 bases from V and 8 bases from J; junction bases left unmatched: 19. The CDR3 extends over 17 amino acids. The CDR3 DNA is TGTGCCACCTGGGACGGGCCCGTTACTTGCCACGATTGGATCAAGACGTTT. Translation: CATWDGPVTCHDWIKTF.

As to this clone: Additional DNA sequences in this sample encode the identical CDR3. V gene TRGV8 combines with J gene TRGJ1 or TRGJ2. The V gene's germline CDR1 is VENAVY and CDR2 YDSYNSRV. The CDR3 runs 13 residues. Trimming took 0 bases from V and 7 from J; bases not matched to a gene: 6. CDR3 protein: CATWDRPGYKKLF. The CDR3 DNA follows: TGTGCCACCTGGGATAGGCCTGGCTATAAGAAACTCTTT.

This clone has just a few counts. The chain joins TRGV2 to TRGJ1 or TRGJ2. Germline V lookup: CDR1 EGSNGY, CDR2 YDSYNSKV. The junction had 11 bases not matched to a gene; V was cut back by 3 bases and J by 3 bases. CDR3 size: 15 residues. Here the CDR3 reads CATWDRRTPYYKKLF. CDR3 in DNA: TGTGCCACCTGGGACAGGCGAACCCCTTATTATAAGAAACTCTTT.

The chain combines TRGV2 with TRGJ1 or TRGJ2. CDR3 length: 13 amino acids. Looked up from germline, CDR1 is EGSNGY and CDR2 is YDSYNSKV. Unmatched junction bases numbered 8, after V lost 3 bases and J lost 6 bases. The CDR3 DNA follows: TGTGCCACCTGGGACACCCTGGGTTATAAGAAACTCTTT. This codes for CATWDTLGYKKLF.

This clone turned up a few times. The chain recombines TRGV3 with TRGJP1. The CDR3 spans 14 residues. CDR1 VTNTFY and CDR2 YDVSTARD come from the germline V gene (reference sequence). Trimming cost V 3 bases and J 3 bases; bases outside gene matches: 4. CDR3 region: CATWDGSTGWFKIF. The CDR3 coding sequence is TGTGCCACCTGGGACGGATCCACTGGTTGGTTCAAGATATTT.

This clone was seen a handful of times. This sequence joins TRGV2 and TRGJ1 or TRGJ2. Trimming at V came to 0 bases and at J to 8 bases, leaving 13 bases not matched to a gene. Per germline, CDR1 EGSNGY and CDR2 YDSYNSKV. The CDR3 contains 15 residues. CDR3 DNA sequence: TGTGCCACCTGGGACGGGTGCCCAGGGATAGATAAGAAACTCTTT. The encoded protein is CATWDGCPGIDKKLF.

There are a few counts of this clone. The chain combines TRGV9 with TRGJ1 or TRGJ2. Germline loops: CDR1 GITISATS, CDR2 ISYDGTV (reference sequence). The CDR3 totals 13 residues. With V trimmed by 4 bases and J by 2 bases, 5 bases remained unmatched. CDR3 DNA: TGTGCCTTGTGGGACGAATATTATTATAAGAAACTCTTT. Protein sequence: CALWDEYYYKKLF.

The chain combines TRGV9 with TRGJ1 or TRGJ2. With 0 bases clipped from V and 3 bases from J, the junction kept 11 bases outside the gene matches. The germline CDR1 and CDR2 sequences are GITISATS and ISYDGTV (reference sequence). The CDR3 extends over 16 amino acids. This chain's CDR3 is CALWEVKGGIYYKKLF. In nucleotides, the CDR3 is TGTGCCTTGTGGGAGGTGAAAGGAGGGATTTATTATAAGAAACTCTTT.

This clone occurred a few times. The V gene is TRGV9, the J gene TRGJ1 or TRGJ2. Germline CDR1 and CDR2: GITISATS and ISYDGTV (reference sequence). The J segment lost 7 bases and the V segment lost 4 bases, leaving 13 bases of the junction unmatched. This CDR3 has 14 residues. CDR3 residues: CALWDDPKAYKKLF. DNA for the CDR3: TGTGCCTTGTGGGACGACCCGAAGGCGTATAAGAAACTCTTT.

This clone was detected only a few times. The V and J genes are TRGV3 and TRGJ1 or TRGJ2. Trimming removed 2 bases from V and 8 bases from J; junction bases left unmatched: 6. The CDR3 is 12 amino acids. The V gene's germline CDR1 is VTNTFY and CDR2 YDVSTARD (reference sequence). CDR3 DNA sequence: TGTGCCACCTGGGACAAGCTCAATAAGAAACTCTTT. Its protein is CATWDKLNKKLF.

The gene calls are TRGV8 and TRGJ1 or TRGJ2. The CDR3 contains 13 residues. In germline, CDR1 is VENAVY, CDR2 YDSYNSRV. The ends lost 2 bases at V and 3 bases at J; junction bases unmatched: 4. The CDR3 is CATWDIAYYKKLF. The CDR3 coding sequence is TGTGCCACCTGGGATATTGCTTATTATAAGAAACTCTTT.